This TCR beta chain stems from a study of technical replicates of blood from a few donors. Germline assignment: CDR1 SGHAT and CDR2 FQNNGV. The CDR3 runs to 15 residues. The V gene end was trimmed by 5 bases and the J gene end by 4 bases; junction bases not matched to a gene: 8. TCRdb keeps only in-frame clones here, not all; method: immunoSEQ multiplex PCR. The table includes about 75,000 clones, approximately 97% detected once. The sequence was obtained from a human donor in good health. This chain links TRBV11-2 with TRBJ2-7, with 10 bases lining up with TRBD2. Sequencing input: T cells isolated from PBMCs. CDR3 in amino acids: CASSTISGGDYEQYF. For the CDR3, the DNA is TGTGCCAGCAGCACGATCAGCGGGGGGGATTACGAGCAGTACTTC.